The text below deals with one T cell receptor beta chain. Its antigen is not known. With 0 bases removed from V and 5 bases from J, the gap between germline ends came to 11 bases. CDR3 size: 15 residues. Looked up from germline, CDR1 is WSHSY and CDR2 is SAAADI. The data stem from a study of cytomegalovirus exposure and HLA in healthy donors. Study findings and constraints: Follow-up analysis found HLA locus-dependent TCR association rates, highest for DRB1 and lowest for HLA-C.

A multiplex PCR was run with 60 Vbeta primers and 13 Jbeta primers. The assay was immunoSEQ multiplex PCR, and TCRdb's table has in-frame clones only and misses some. The sample shows a few hundred thousand clones, around 79% of them seen only once. This TCR came from a man between 18 and 35 years old in good health and CMV-seronegative. This chain links TRBV10-2 with TRBJ1-5; D is perhaps TRBD1 (5 bases). The sample consisted of PBMCs. As DNA, the CDR3 is TGCGCCAGCAGTGAGTCGGCCAAAGGGGATCAGCCCCAGCATTTT. Translating gives CASSESAKGDQPQHF.